This TCR beta chain appears in the sequencing data of a study of cytomegalovirus exposure and HLA in healthy donors (dated by TCRdb to 2016 to 2017). About the investigation overall: According to an earlier analysis of 550 to 700 of the donors, some 180 million T cells yielded approximately 120 million unique TCR beta sequences and about 300 Gb of sequence data. Roughly 320 gigabases of sequencing data and 75 million to 85 million unique TCR sequences made up an early release that covered several hundred HLA-typed donors. Among the approximately 400 genotyped donors, approximately 81% belonged to the genetic ancestry cluster associated with self-reported Caucasian donors. The study was designed to test whether signatures of past pathogen exposure could be identified by cataloging public T cell receptors. The T cell repertoires of 666 subjects were profiled by immunosequencing and related to cytomegalovirus serostatus. Along with the approximately 620-subject first cohort, a separate validation cohort of over 90 different subjects was used. To predict cytomegalovirus infection status, the study combined high-throughput TCR immunosequencing, statistical association of individual TCRs with disease status, and machine learning. A later analysis re-examined previously published TCR beta repertoires from just over 650 donors and added high-resolution HLA genotyping to investigate patterns of TCR occurrence. Rather than using new phenotypic data, the later analysis identified candidate immune exposures from TCR beta sequences and from how often those sequences occurred across donors. To decide whether each TCR beta V gene segment behaved as functional or pseudogenic, an earlier analysis of nearly 600 of the donors relied on high-throughput TCR beta sequencing. Donor age, sex, ethnicity and CMV serostatus were collected together with the repertoire data. In a later genetic analysis, genome-wide SNP genotypes for about three fifths of the roughly 670 donors were used, and that subset was treated as a discovery cohort. All discovery cohort repertoires had been generated using a single sequencing platform. HLA typing covered class I and class II loci at four-digit resolution. Typing coverage differed by locus: A, B, C, DRB1 and DQB1 were typed in roughly 629-640 donors, DQA1 in approximately 520, DPA1 in some 600, and DPB1 in 450 to 490. Because of strong linkage in the cohort, a handful of DR-DQ haplotypes were treated as single units for association and clustering. Among some 410 genotyped donors of the cohort, an average of around 240,000 unique TCR beta nucleotide sequences were sequenced per donor, about a sixth of them non-productive. The investigation overall reported the following: Because some donors lacked HLA typing at each locus, the association tests relied only on the typed subset. Some IMGT-functional V segments, including TRBV6-2 and TRBV6-3, could not be distinguished by the 87-base-pair reads and were therefore excluded. When HLA alleles, especially DR and DQ, strongly co-occurred, TCR associations were difficult to assign to individual alleles. A further reported finding was that TCR beta sequences accurately predicted the HLA-A and HLA-B alleles for most subjects in the first cohort. A later analysis reported that several top co-occurrence clusters appeared linked to parvovirus B19, influenza, CMV and Epstein-Barr virus. Presence/absence analyses assumed roughly uniform sequencing depth across donors, an assumption that may not hold. Because counts were too low, roughly 16 rarely observed V segments, including chromosome 9 orphons, were excluded from the earlier analysis of 587 of the donors. In vitro tests confirmed that a few of the cytomegalovirus-associated TCR beta chains recognize cytomegalovirus antigens. A total of 150 or so TCR beta chains were listed by the study as associated with cytomegalovirus. In both the original and validation cohorts, the classifier was reported to diagnose cytomegalovirus status with high specificity and sensitivity. A later analysis found that TCR association rates varied across HLA loci, with DRB1 alleles showing the most associated TCRs and HLA-C alleles the fewest. According to a later genetic analysis, donors in an Asian-associated ancestry cluster had fewer N-insertions in productive TCRs than the approximately 650-donor mean. Linkage disequilibrium might explain the correlated functional status among segregating V segments, but an unknown experimental factor could not be ruled out. At a false discovery rate of 0.05, a later analysis linked some 17,000 TCR beta sequences to specific HLA alleles. In a later genetic analysis, a missense DCLRE1C variant was associated with V-gene and J-gene trimming of TCR beta chains, and the association was replicated in an independent cohort. Compared with equally common non-associated chains, HLA-associated TCR beta chains in a later analysis were more clonally expanded and had lower generation probabilities. Immune exposure information for the cohort was limited to CMV serostatus. The cohort was sequenced for TCR beta chains only, and without alpha or paired-chain data the features that could be detected were limited. While some public TCRs were present in many individuals, most TCR sequences turned up only very rarely across donors. An earlier analysis of approximately 530 of the donors showed that most TCR beta V segments appeared in productive rearrangements either about 90% or about 30% of the time, which broadly matched IMGT annotations. A cluster of highly shared sequence variants was judged likely to be a technical artifact of the sequencing pipeline. In a later analysis, most CMV-associated TCR beta chains were found to appear HLA-restricted, with HLA associations seemingly driven largely by CMV exposure. It was suggested by the authors that the approach could potentially be generalized to other disease states and immunological phenotypes.

To prepare the library, the immunoSEQ multiplex PCR assay was applied. For the multiplex PCR, a mixture combining 60 forward primers for TCR Vbeta segments and 13 reverse primers for TCR Jbeta segments was used. The CDR3 region of rearranged TCR beta genes was amplified from genomic DNA with a multiplex PCR assay. Amplified TCR beta libraries were sequenced as 87-base-pair reads on the Illumina HiSeq System. The authors processed their data as follows. A later analysis tallied roughly 80 million unique TCR beta chains across the approximately 670 repertoires, and about 12 million of those chains were shared by two or more donors. To remove PCR and sequencing errors, raw reads were error-corrected and collapsed into unique sequences using a nearest-neighbor algorithm that merged closely related sequences. CDR3 sequences were aligned to IMGT reference sequences to assign V, D and J gene segments. For a sequence to be retained, at least a six-nucleotide match to both a V gene segment and a J gene segment was required. Rearrangements were classified as productive when the CDR3 lacked stop codons and remained in frame with V and J, and all other rearrangements were classified as non-productive. CDR3 was defined according to IMGT convention as the region running from the second conserved V-encoded cysteine to the conserved J-encoded phenylalanine. Sequences without an unambiguous match to a single V gene segment were excluded from the earlier analysis of about 600 of the donors. In an earlier analysis of roughly 600 of the donors, a V segment was called functional when productive rearrangements were above 56.7%, and segregating when the standard deviation between donors exceeded 5%. A statistical classification framework was developed to diagnose cytomegalovirus status using the catalog of TCR beta chain sequences. A later analysis assigned V and J genes by comparing TCR nucleotide sequences with IMGT/GENE-DB human TR gene sequences. Using the TCRdist pipeline, a later analysis assigned CDR3 sequences along with most-parsimonious VDJ recombination scenarios. In a later analysis, every TCR beta chain was defined by the combination of its CDR3 amino acid sequence and its V-gene family, and reads without a unique V-gene family were dropped. In a later analysis, 450 to 600 highly shared, low-generation-probability nucleotide sequences were removed to address suspected cross-contamination and a sequencing artifact. A later analysis calculated a clonal expansion index for each public chain from normalized within-repertoire ranks of inferred template counts. A later analysis computed generation probabilities with a VDJ recombination model fitted to out-of-frame rearrangements, and checked the results against IGoR. Hypergeometric tests were used in a later analysis to score TCR-TCR, TCR-HLA and TCR-CMV co-occurrence, with a repertoire-size bias correction applied to the TCR pairs. False discovery rates were estimated in a later analysis by permuting HLA or CMV assignments 20 times. In a later analysis, co-occurring TCRs were grouped with DBSCAN, and TCRdist sequence similarity was added when clustering was performed within HLA-allele-positive subsets. For co-occurrence clustering, repertoires with fewer than 30,000 or more than 120,000 public chains were excluded, along with roughly 5 repertoires with anomalous nucleotide sharing. Drawn from immuneACCESS, this table holds only the in-frame rearrangements with V and J called that TCRdb kept. Clones are partly lost; checked studies trace under half to an unresolved V gene and leave the rest unexplained. That table is the source of V, J and clone size, and D and trimming were worked out from the DNA. This sample has under 200,000 clones in its table, and around 77% of those were observed once. The top ten clonotypes cover 2.4% of the sample.

From the germline V gene, CDR1 is MNHEY and CDR2 is SVGAGI. The CDR3 has 14 amino acids, counting the end cysteine and phenylalanine. This entry keeps only the CDR3 DNA: 42 bases, framed from base 1. V and J are trimmed by 3 bases and 2 bases, and the gene matches miss 4 bases of the junction. Comments on this clone: Its antigen has not been determined. No base-level quality is on record; no much larger clone is a single base apart.

The cohort was made up of about 670 healthy bone marrow donors. At the time of sampling, every cohort member was nominally healthy, though immune exposures that went unrecorded were likely present. The donor was CMV seronegative and belonged to the group of approximately 320 seronegative cohort members. Every donor gave a peripheral blood sample, and the peripheral blood mononuclear cells from that sample were used for TCR beta sequencing. Genomic DNA extraction from the blood cell samples was performed with the Qiagen DNeasy Blood Extraction Kit. The specimen was PBMCs. The V and J segments used are TRBV6-5 and TRBJ2-7; TRBD2 matches 7 bases in the middle. This receptor was obtained from a man aged 55 to 70 in good health and CMV-seronegative. The DNA is TGTGCCAGCAGTTATAGACGGGGGGCCTACGAGCAGTACTTC. This translates into CASSYRRGAYEQYF.